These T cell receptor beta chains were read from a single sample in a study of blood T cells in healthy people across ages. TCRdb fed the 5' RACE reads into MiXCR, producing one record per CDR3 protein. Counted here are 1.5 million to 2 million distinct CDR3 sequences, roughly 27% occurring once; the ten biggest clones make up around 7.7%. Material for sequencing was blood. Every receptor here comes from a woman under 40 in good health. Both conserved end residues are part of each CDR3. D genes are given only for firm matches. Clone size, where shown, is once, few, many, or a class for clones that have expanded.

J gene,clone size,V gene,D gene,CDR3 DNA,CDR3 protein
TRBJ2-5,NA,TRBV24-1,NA,TGTGCCACCAGTGGTCTGACACCCTCGGGGACCCAGTACTTC,CATSGLTPSGTQYF
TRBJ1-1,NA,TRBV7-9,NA,TGTGCCAGCAGTCCTGGCAGGGGACGAACTGAAGCTTTCTTT,CASSPGRGRTEAFF
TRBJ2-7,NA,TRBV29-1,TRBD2,TGCAGCGTTGACCCCTCGACTAGCCCCACCTACAATGAGCAGTACTTC,CSVDPSTSPTYNEQYF
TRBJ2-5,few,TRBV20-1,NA,TGCAGTACCGAAAGAACGGGATATGAGTCGGAGACCCAGTACTTC,CSTERTGYESETQYF
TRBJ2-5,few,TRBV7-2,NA,TGTGCCAGCAGCAGCACTAGCCGGGAGACCCAGTACTTC,CASSSTSRETQYF
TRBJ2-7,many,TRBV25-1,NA,TGTGCCAGCAGTTCCTACGGGGAGCAGTACTTC,CASSSYGEQYF
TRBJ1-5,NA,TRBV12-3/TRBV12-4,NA,TGTGCCGGCAGTCCTAGAGGGATGCAGCCCCAGCATTTT,CAGSPRGMQPQHF
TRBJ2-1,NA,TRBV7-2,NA,TGTGCCAGCAGCTTAGACCGGGACACCACCTACGAGCAGTTCTTC,CASSLDRDTTYEQFF
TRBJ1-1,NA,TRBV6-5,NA,TGTGCCACTAATCGCCCGGGACAAGTGAACACTGAAGCTTTCTTT,CATNRPGQVNTEAFF
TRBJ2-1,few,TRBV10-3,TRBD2,TGTGCCATCAGGGGTAGCGGGGATCTTTCCTCCTACAATGAGCAGTTCTTC,CAIRGSGDLSSYNEQFF
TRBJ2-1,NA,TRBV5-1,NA,TGCGCCAGCAGCTCCGGGACCGACTCCTACAATGAGCAGTTCTTC,CASSSGTDSYNEQFF
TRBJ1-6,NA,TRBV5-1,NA,TGCGCCAGTAGTTTGACTGCGGGGTCTAATTCACCCCTCCACTTT,CASSLTAGSNSPLHF
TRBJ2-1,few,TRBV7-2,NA,TGTGCCAGCAGCCCCTATGGTGCCTCCTACAATGAGCAGTTCTTC,CASSPYGASYNEQFF
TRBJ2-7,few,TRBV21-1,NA,TGTGCCAGCAGCAAAAAGGGACAGGGGGCACGACTAGCGGGAAACCACGAGCAGTACTTC,CASSKKGQGARLAGNHEQYF
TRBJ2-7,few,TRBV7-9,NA,TGTGCCAGCCGTGGGCGGTTCTACGAGCAGTACTTC,CASRGRFYEQYF
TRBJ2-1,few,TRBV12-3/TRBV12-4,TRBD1,TGTGCCAGCAGTTCGGGACAGTTCTTCTACAATGAGCAGTTCTTC,CASSSGQFFYNEQFF
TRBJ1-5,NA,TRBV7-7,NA,TGTGCCAACAGCTTAGCTAACAACTATAGTGGCCAGCCCCAGCATTTT,CANSLANNYSGQPQHF
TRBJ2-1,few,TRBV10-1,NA,TGCGCCAGCAGTGAACAAGAACCTCCTGGGAACTCCTACAATGAGCAGTTCTTC,CASSEQEPPGNSYNEQFF